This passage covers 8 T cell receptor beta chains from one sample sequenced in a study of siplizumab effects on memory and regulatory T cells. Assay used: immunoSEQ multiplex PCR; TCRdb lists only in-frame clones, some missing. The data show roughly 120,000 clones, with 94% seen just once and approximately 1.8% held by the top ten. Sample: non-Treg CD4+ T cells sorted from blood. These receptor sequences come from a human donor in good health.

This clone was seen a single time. The CDR3 nucleotides are TGTGCCAGCAGCGACCGGGACAGCTACACTGAAGCTTTCTTT. The encoded protein is CASSDRDSYTEAFF. The chain recombines TRBV9 with TRBJ1-1; 7 bases fit TRBD1. After removal of 3 bases from V and 3 bases from J, the junction contained 5 bases not matched to a gene. CDR3 length: 14 amino acids. The V gene's germline CDR1 is SGDLS and CDR2 YYNGEE.

The CDR3 sequence: CASSLPGGNRNEQFF. The CDR3 DNA sequence: TGTGCCAGCAGCCTGCCGGGCGGGAACCGTAATGAGCAGTTCTTC. The V call is TRBV5-6, the J call TRBJ2-1; D might be TRBD2 (6 bases). The CDR3 has 15 residues. The V gene lost 4 bases and the J gene lost 7 bases, with 18 bases spanning the gap. In germline, CDR1 is SGHDT, CDR2 YYEEEE.

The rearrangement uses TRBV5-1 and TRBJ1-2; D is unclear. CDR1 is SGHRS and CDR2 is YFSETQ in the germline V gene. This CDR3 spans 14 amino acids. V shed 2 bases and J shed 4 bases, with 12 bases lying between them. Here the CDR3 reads CASSFTSESYGYTF. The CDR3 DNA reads TGCGCCAGCAGCTTTACCAGTGAATCCTATGGCTACACCTTC.

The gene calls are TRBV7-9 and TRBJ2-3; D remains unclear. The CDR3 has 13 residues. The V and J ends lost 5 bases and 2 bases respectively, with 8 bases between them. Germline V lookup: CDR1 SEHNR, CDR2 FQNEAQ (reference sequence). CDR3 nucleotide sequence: TGTGCCAGCAGCGGGTCAGTCACAGATACGCAGTATTTT. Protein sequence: CASSGSVTDTQYF.

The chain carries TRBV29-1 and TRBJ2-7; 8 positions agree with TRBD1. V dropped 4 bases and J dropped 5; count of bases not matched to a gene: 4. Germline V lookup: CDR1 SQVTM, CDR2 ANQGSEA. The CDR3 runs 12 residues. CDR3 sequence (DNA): TGCAGCGTTGCCAGGGGGCTCAACGAGCAGTACTTC. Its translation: CSVARGLNEQYF.

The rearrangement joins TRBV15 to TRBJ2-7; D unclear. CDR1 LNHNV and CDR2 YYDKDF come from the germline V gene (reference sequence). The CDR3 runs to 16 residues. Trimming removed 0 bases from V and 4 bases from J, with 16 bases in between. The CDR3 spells CATSREARTTGYEQYF. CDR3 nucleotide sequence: TGTGCCACCAGCAGAGAGGCGCGGACCACTGGGTACGAGCAGTACTTC.

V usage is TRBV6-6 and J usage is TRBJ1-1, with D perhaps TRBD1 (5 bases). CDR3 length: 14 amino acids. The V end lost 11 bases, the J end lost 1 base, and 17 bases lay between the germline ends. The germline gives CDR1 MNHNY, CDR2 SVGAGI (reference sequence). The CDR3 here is CAGVAGRENTEAFF. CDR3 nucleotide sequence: TGTGCCGGCGTTGCGGGACGGGAGAACACTGAAGCTTTCTTT.

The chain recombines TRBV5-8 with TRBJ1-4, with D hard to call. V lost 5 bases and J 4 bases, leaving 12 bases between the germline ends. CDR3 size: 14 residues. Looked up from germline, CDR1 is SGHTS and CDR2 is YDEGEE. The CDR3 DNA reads TGTGCCAGCAGTTTCGGAAGAGTTAATGAAAAACTGTTTTTT. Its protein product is CASSFGRVNEKLFF.